These 24 T cell receptor beta chains share one sample of origin, sequenced in a study of T cell responses to AZD1222 COVID-19 vaccine. TCRdb keeps only in-frame clones here, not all; method: immunoSEQ multiplex PCR. The sample consists of about 110,000 clones, around 87% of them appearing once. Sequences were derived from peripheral blood, sampled 28 days after the second AZD1222 dose. These receptors came from an adult who received the AZD1222 COVID-19 vaccine.

The chain uses TRBV5-1 and TRBJ2-7; possibly TRBD1 for D (6 bases). V was trimmed by 1 base and J by 5 bases, leaving 19 bases between them. Germline assignment: CDR1 SGHRS and CDR2 YFSETQ. CDR3 length: 16 amino acids. The CDR3 is CASSLTAVPGQNEQYF. In DNA form, the CDR3 reads TGCGCCAGCAGCTTGACCGCAGTCCCCGGACAGAACGAGCAGTACTTC.

V and J are TRBV2 and TRBJ2-7; possible D gene TRBD2, 5 bases. CDR3 length: 13 amino acids. The ends were cut back, 7 bases at V and 5 bases at J, with 15 bases in the middle. Germline CDR1 is SNHLY and CDR2 is FYNNEI. The CDR3: CASTSWGVDEQYF. CDR3 sequence (DNA): TGTGCCAGCACCAGTTGGGGAGTGGACGAGCAGTACTTC.

This sequence joins TRBV6-2 or TRBV6-3 and TRBJ2-3; 8 bases line up with TRBD1. This CDR3 has 15 residues. J was trimmed by 8 bases and V by 4 bases; bases with no gene match: 11. Germline-derived CDR1 and CDR2 are MNHEY and SVGEGT. The CDR3 loop is CASSSDRAKPGTQYF. The CDR3 DNA sequence: TGTGCCAGCAGTTCGGACAGGGCCAAGCCTGGTACGCAGTATTTT.

This clone showed up just a few times. The chain recombines TRBV29-1 with TRBJ2-1, with 8 positions matching TRBD1. The CDR3 covers 12 residues. The V and J ends lost 7 bases and 10 bases, in that order; junction bases with no gene match: 9. Germline V CDR1 and CDR2: SQVTM, ANQGSEA. The DNA for the CDR3 is TGCAGCGCTTCGGACAGGGACCAGGAGCAGTTCTTC. As protein: CSASDRDQEQFF.

The gene calls are TRBV13 and TRBJ2-1; weak D call: TRBD2 (6 bases). V lost 5 bases and J lost 7, with 24 bases in between. The CDR3 consists of 17 residues. Germline V gene data show CDR1 as PRHDT and CDR2 as FYEKMQ (reference sequence). The CDR3 spells CASSPLGGGVLRNEQFF. CDR3 nucleotide sequence: TGTGCCAGCAGCCCACTGGGGGGAGGAGTGTTAAGGAATGAGCAGTTCTTC.

The chain combines TRBV6-6 with TRBJ2-3; tentative D call: TRBD1 (6 bases). V was pared by 5 bases and J by 3 bases, with 18 bases between. Germline lookup yields CDR1 MNHNY and CDR2 SVGAGI (reference sequence). This CDR3 is built from 16 residues. The CDR3, as DNA: TGTGCCAGCAGTACCACGACAGGCTTTTTTACAGATACGCAGTATTTT. Residues: CASSTTTGFFTDTQYF.

The chain has TRBV27 and TRBJ1-6; the D is unclear. Trimming stripped 3 bases from V and 9 bases from J, with 12 bases between. The CDR3 has 14 amino acids. CDR1 is MNHEY and CDR2 is SMNVEV in the germline V gene (reference sequence). CDR3 region: CASSFKGSGSPLHF. The CDR3 DNA follows: TGTGCCAGCAGTTTCAAGGGTTCGGGTTCACCCCTCCACTTT.

The chain carries TRBV4-1 and TRBJ1-5; D is undetermined. Deletions cut 3 bases from V and 4 bases from J, with 7 bases between. The germline gives CDR1 MGHRA, CDR2 YSYEKL. This CDR3 is built from 13 residues. The CDR3 here is CASSQGPNQPQHF. Written as DNA, the CDR3 is TGCGCCAGCAGCCAGGGCCCAAATCAGCCCCAGCATTTT.

The chain links TRBV7-3 to TRBJ2-1, with 8 positions matching TRBD2. Trimming removed 0 bases from V and 5 bases from J; junction bases left unmatched: 3. There are 15 residues in the CDR3. CDR1 is SGHTA and CDR2 is FQGTGA in the germline V gene. The CDR3 sequence: CASSLTREVDNEQFF. The CDR3 nucleotides are TGTGCCAGCAGCTTAACGCGGGAGGTGGACAATGAGCAGTTCTTC.

CDR3 bases: TGTGCCAGCTCTCCCATGGAGACCGGGACAGGGGGGGCTGAAGCTTTCTTT. It is translated as CASSPMETGTGGAEAFF. V and J are TRBV18 and TRBJ1-1, with 11 bases matching TRBD1. Unmatched junction bases numbered 15, after V lost 6 bases and J lost 6 bases. The CDR3 runs 17 residues. Germline CDR1 is KGHSH and CDR2 is LQKENI. Full variable domain (remainder filled in from reference TRBV18 and TRBJ1-1): NAGVMQNPRHLVRRRGQEARLRCSPMKGHSHVYWYRQLPEEGLKFMVYLQKENIIDESGMPKERFSAEFPKEGPSILRIQQVVRGDSAAYFCASSPMETGTGGAEAFFGQGTRLTVV.

Only one count was recorded for this clone. The J gene is TRBJ1-5, the V gene TRBV7-9; 7 bases agree with TRBD1. Trimming at V came to 5 bases and at J to 7 bases, leaving 8 bases not matched to a gene. The CDR3 has 14 residues. Germline CDR1 SEHNR, CDR2 FQNEAQ (reference sequence). CDR3 in amino acids: CASSRQGGEQPQHF. As DNA, the CDR3 is TGTGCCAGCAGCCGACAGGGAGGCGAGCAGCCCCAGCATTTT. Together with reference TRBV7-9 and TRBJ1-5, the CDR3 gives the full variable domain: DTGVSQNPRHKITKRGQNVTFRCDPISEHNRLYWYRQTLGQGPEFLTYFQNEAQLEKSRLLSDRFSAERPKGSFSTLEIQRTEQGDSAMYLCASSRQGGEQPQHFGDGTRLSIL.

V and J are TRBV11-1 and TRBJ2-7; 10 bases map to TRBD2. J was trimmed by 6 bases and V by 4 bases; bases with no gene match: 9. Germline V gene data show CDR1 as SGHAT and CDR2 as FQDESV (reference sequence). The CDR3 is 15 amino acids. CDR3: CASSSPSGRGLEQYF. The CDR3 bases are TGTGCCAGCAGCTCCCCTAGCGGGAGAGGTCTCGAGCAGTACTTC.

The gene calls are TRBV7-9 and TRBJ1-4; tentative D call: TRBD1 (6 bases). The CDR3 runs to 14 residues. Germline V gives CDR1 SEHNR, CDR2 FQNEAQ (reference sequence). Trimming left V 4 bases short and J 4 bases short, with 10 bases between. The CDR3 loop is CASSSQGINEKLFF. Here the CDR3 DNA reads TGTGCCAGCAGCTCACAGGGAATTAATGAAAAACTGTTTTTT.

The rearrangement links TRBV20-1 to TRBJ2-5; 9 bases are shared with TRBD1. Looked up from germline, CDR1 is DFQATT and CDR2 is SNEGSKA (reference sequence). After removal of 3 bases from V and 1 base from J, the junction contained 9 bases not matched to a gene. The CDR3 is made up of 16 amino acids. The CDR3 spells CSASGPGQGLQETQYF. In nucleotides, the CDR3 is TGCAGTGCTAGTGGTCCGGGACAGGGACTCCAAGAGACCCAGTACTTC.

The chain joins TRBV7-2 to TRBJ1-3, with a tentative D call TRBD1 (5 bases). V lost 2 bases to trimming and J lost 6 bases, with 14 bases between them. The CDR3 has 15 residues. Germline values: CDR1 SGHTA, CDR2 FQGNSA. CDR3 protein: CASSLTRERENTIYF. Here the CDR3 DNA reads TGTGCCAGCAGCTTAACCAGGGAGAGGGAAAACACCATATATTTT.

This chain joins TRBV2 and TRBJ2-7, with 8 bases identical to TRBD1. Germline-derived CDR1 and CDR2 are SNHLY and FYNNEI. This CDR3 is built from 16 residues. The junction had 14 bases not matched to a gene; V was cut back by 6 bases and J by 4 bases. The CDR3 DNA reads TGTGCCAGCAGCCAGACAGGGGAAAGGTTACTTTACGAGCAGTACTTC. It codes for CASSQTGERLLYEQYF.

The chain combines TRBV5-6 with TRBJ2-7; 10 nucleotides match TRBD2. The CDR3 is 15 amino acids. J gave up 4 bases and V 3 bases, and 7 bases lay outside the gene matches. Germline V lookup: CDR1 SGHDT, CDR2 YYEEEE. The CDR3 DNA is TGTGCCAGCAGCTCCTTAGCGGGAGGCAGATACGAGCAGTACTTC. Protein: CASSSLAGGRYEQYF.

The table lists this clone with a count of one. An end of the junction does not agree with germline; a read error may underlie this. V is TRBV6-1 and J is TRBJ2-2; D might be TRBD2 (6 bases). This CDR3 comprises 16 residues. CDR1 and CDR2 (germline): MNHNS, SASEGT. The CDR3: CASREAGTRGTGELFF. The CDR3, as DNA: TGTGCCAGCAGGGAAGCGGGCACGCGAGGCACCGGGGAGCTGTTTTTT.

The DNA for the CDR3 is TGTGCTAGTGGTAAAGCTGACTCCTACGAGCAGTACTTC. Its translation: CASGKADSYEQYF. This sequence joins TRBV12-5 and TRBJ2-7; the D is unclear. Per germline, CDR1 LGHNT and CDR2 FRNRAP. Trimming removed 5 bases from V and 0 bases from J, with 8 bases in between. This CDR3 is built from 13 residues.

The V gene is TRBV30, the J gene TRBJ2-1; 8 bases fit TRBD2. CDR3 length: 14 residues. V lost 3 bases and J lost 4; bases outside the gene matches: 5. The V gene's germline CDR1 is GTSNPN and CDR2 SVGIG (reference sequence). CDR3 region: CAWRKLAEYNEQFF. For the CDR3, the DNA is TGTGCCTGGAGAAAACTAGCGGAGTACAATGAGCAGTTCTTC.

This sequence joins TRBV19 and TRBJ1-3; a possible D gene is TRBD1 (5 bases). Per germline, CDR1 LNHDA and CDR2 SQIVND (reference sequence). Trimming removed 3 bases at V and 0 bases at J, with 15 bases between. The CDR3 consists of 17 residues. The DNA for the CDR3 is TGTGCCAGTAGTATGGTGCGGGGACGGAGCTCTGGAAACACCATATATTTT. Protein sequence: CASSMVRGRSSGNTIYF.

The genes are TRBV5-1 and TRBJ2-2; no definite D call. CDR3 length: 14 residues. The ends were cut back, 0 bases at V and 5 bases at J, with 8 bases in the middle. The V gene's germline CDR1 is SGHRS and CDR2 YFSETQ. DNA of the CDR3: TGCGCCAGCAGCTTGGCTTTGCGTACCGGGGAGCTGTTTTTT. It translates to CASSLALRTGELFF.

This chain connects TRBV18 to TRBJ2-5; D is unclear. The CDR3 contains 13 residues. The germline V and J ends were trimmed by 2 bases and 2 bases, with 6 bases remaining between them. Germline V gene data show CDR1 as KGHSH and CDR2 as LQKENI. CDR3 loop: CASSPRVQETQYF. CDR3 nucleotides: TGTGCCAGCTCACCAAGAGTACAAGAGACCCAGTACTTC.

This sequence joins TRBV2 and TRBJ1-3, with D perhaps matching TRBD1 (6 bases). Deletions cut 4 bases from V and 1 base from J, with 8 bases between. CDR3 length: 14 amino acids. Per germline, CDR1 SNHLY and CDR2 FYNNEI. CDR3 sequence (DNA): TGTGCCAGCAGTGTACAGGGATCTGGAAACACCATATATTTT. Translated, it gives CASSVQGSGNTIYF.